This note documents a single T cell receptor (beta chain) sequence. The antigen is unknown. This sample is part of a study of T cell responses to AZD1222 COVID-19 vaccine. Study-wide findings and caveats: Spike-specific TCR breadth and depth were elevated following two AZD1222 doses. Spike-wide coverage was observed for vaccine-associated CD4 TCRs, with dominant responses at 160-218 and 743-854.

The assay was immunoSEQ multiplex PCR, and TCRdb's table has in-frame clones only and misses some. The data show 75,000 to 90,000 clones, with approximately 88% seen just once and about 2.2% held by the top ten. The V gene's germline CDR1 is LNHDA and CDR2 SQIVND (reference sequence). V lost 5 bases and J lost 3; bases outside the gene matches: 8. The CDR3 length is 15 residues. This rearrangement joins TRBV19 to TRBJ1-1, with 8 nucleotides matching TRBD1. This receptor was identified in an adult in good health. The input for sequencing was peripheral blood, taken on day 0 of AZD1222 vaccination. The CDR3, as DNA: TGTGCCAGTAGTCCCTCGGGACAGGAACACACTGAAGCTTTCTTT. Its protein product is CASSPSGQEHTEAFF.